Given below is one TCR beta chain in context. The antigen it binds to is not known. Qualities for individual bases were not recorded, and no much larger clone is one base off. The donors were healthy, HIV-negative adults who had no recently reported acute infections or vaccinations. Every donor was a Caucasian adult residing in Nashville, Tennessee, USA. CD4+ T cells were enriched through magnetic negative selection, after which naive cells were positively selected on CD45RA and the remaining negative fraction served as the memory subset. Blood was collected by leukapheresis, and PBMCs were isolated by Ficoll-Histopaque density gradient centrifugation and then cryopreserved in liquid nitrogen vapor phase. Purity and quantity of every magnetically sorted T cell population were checked by analytical flow cytometry. From each sorted fraction, genomic DNA was isolated and quantified by UV absorbance on a Nanodrop 2000c.

This sample is part of a study of shared clonotypes between healthy human individuals (dated by TCRdb to about 2020). Study-wide context: The cohort comprised a couple of women and a few men aged 18 to 49 years. To estimate repertoire size and how much clonotype sharing occurs between individuals, the study deeply sequenced the blood TCR repertoires of roughly 5 healthy adults. Per donor, three plates each were used for CD4 naive and CD4 memory, two for CD8 naive, and one for CD8 memory. To increase sequencing depth and limit assay-specific biases, TCR repertoire library preparation and sequencing were carried out by different laboratories using diverse techniques. Each donor's leukapheresis produced roughly between roughly 0.94 and 9.5 billion PBMCs. Paper-wide results and their limitations: Pairwise subsampling led to the expectation that sequencing depth would affect the degree of clonotype sharing among donors. Higher generation probabilities were observed for clonotypes shared by all four sorted-subset donors than for non-shared clonotypes. Estimated clonotype richness was generally larger for naive than for memory subsets. Because the study included only a small number of donors, the genetic and exposure-history diversity represented was limited. Sharing across a handful of donors was observed for approximately 5% of naive CD4, under 4% of naive CD8, over 2% of memory CD4, and about 0.38% of memory CD8 clonotypes. Rarefaction of sorted-subset datasets indicated incomplete sequencing despite the large sequencing depth. Sampling was limited to blood, and TCR repertoires in tissue likely differ from TCR repertoires in blood.

TCR CDR3 regions were amplified from genomic DNA by multiplex PCR using the deep immunoSEQ assay. Genomic DNA extracted from each cell subset was distributed evenly over all wells of several immunoSEQ 96-well plates, and each plate served as one replicate. For sorted subsets, each replicate PCR was loaded with around 200 ng genomic DNA, equivalent to 25,000 to 35,000 T cell genomes. Purified libraries were measured with a Qubit 3.0 fluorometer, size-checked on a Bioanalyzer 2100, and measured again with the KAPA Library Quantification kit. Every immunoSEQ 96-well plate was sequenced on a dedicated single-read 150-cycle Illumina NextSeq 550 flow cell. As for how the authors treated the data: Because the immunoSEQ output held only junctional sequences and lacked quality scores, the filtering could not match the filtering applied to full-length reads. Sequences were annotated with PyIR, a Python wrapper for IgBLAST v1.9, using IMGT germline references to assign V/J genes and CDR3. Any read was removed if the V/J assignment was weak (E-value above 1e-6), the CDR3 was missing, or the read contained stop codons, out-of-frame junctions, or ambiguous translated residues. A V3J clonotype was defined by an identical inferred V gene, J gene, and CDR3 amino acid sequence. Percentage overlap between repertoires was computed as shared unique clonotypes divided by the size of the smaller repertoire. Repertoire richness was assessed with RTK rarefaction, the Chao1 estimator, and Recon v2.1 estimates of unobserved clonotypes. Generation probabilities were computed with OLGA for all TCRbeta clonotypes obtained by the gDNA method from several donors. Sourced from immuneACCESS, this table was stored by TCRdb with only in-frame sequences that have V and J called. A share of the clones is absent; for the studies checked, an unresolved V gene accounts for under half, and the remainder has no known explanation. The V and J calls and clone size come from that table; D and trimming were worked out from the DNA. The sample includes roughly 1,000,000 clones, with 70% to 80% observed a single time. The top ten clonotypes cover approximately 0.5% of the sample.

The germline V gene encodes CDR1 MDHEN and CDR2 SYDVKM. The CDR3 numbers 13 residues from cysteine through phenylalanine. Left in the record is the CDR3 DNA by itself, 39 bases read in frame from the first base. Deletion took 6 bases off V and 4 bases off J, with a span of 10 bases between the germline ends. This TCR was recovered from a man aged 18 to 29 in good health. Some clones in this sample may be carry-over from other donors' samples. The V gene is TRBV28 and the J gene is TRBJ1-5; the D gene cannot be named for sure. Sequenced: memory CD4+ T cells from PBMCs. What this sample's cell subset or site label stands for: CD45RA-negative fraction. The bases are TGTGCCAGCAGCCGTGAGGTGAATCAGCCCCAGCATTTT. This yields the protein CASSREVNQPQHF.